These 27 T cell receptor beta chains came from one sample sequenced in a study of human T cells and chemical hapten exposure. TCRdb redid the calling of the RACE reads with MiXCR, one entry per CDR3 protein. The data show tens of thousands of distinct CDR3 sequences, approximately 9.9% seen once. Time point in this sample: pre-sensitization, week 0. Noted treatment: therapeutic diphenylcyclopropenone sensitization with weekly scalp DPC. The sample in question was whole blood, obtained in connection with sensitization to the hapten diphenylcyclopropenone (DPC). The receptors come from a woman between 40 and 55 years old with alopecia areata. Some clones in this sample may be carry-over from other donors' samples.

This clonotype showed up many times. The V call is TRBV5-1, the J call TRBJ2-3; the D is unclear. Germline V gene sequence: CDR1 SGHRS, CDR2 YFSETQ. The CDR3 covers 13 residues. V lost 4 bases and J lost 7, with 13 bases in between. The DNA of the CDR3 is TGCGCCAGCAGCACTGGGCTCCATTATACGCAGTATTTT. Protein sequence: CASSTGLHYTQYF.

The chain employs TRBV6-7 and TRBJ1-5, with a weak D call TRBD1 (6 bases). TRBV6-7 is assigned to the ORF class and has an uncertain function. The germline V and J ends were trimmed by 8 bases and 2 bases, with 16 bases remaining between them. The CDR3 is 15 amino acids. In nucleotides, the CDR3 is TGTGCCAGCCCGGGGGGCAGAACAGGCAATCAGCCCCAGCATTTT. This encodes CASPGGRTGNQPQHF.

This rearrangement joins TRBV20-1 to TRBJ2-7; D call uncertain. The germline V gene encodes CDR1 DFQATT and CDR2 SNEGSKA (reference sequence). The length of the CDR3 is 15 residues. V dropped 3 bases and J dropped 2 bases, with 17 bases sitting between them. This CDR3 is CSARATLGLAYEQYF. The CDR3 DNA follows: TGCAGTGCTAGGGCCACTTTGGGGTTAGCCTACGAGCAGTACTTC.

This clonotype came up a few times. The CDR3 nucleotides are TGTGCCAGCAAACCTAGTTTAATATACATTCAGTACTTC. Amino acid sequence: CASKPSLIYIQYF. The chain couples TRBV2 to TRBJ2-4; D gene uncertain. This CDR3 contains 13 residues. V lost 7 bases, J lost 8 bases, and 15 bases lay in between. The germline gives CDR1 SNHLY, CDR2 FYNNEI. Full variable domain (missing parts from reference TRBV2 and TRBJ2-4): EPEVTQTPSHQVTQMGQEVILRCVPISNHLYFYWYRQILGQKVEFLVSFYNNEISEKSEIFDDQFSVERPDGSNFTLKIRSTKLEDSAMYFCASKPSLIYIQYFGAGTRLSVL.

This clonotype has ten or more counts. This sequence joins TRBV7-3 and TRBJ2-1; D not certain. The CDR3 extends over 13 amino acids. Germline V gene data show CDR1 as SGHTA and CDR2 as FQGTGA. V lost 7 bases, J lost 5 bases, and 12 bases lay in between. The CDR3 sequence: CASTKPRDNEQFF. The CDR3 nucleotides read TGTGCCAGCACCAAACCCCGGGACAATGAGCAGTTCTTC.

This clonotype was seen many times. The J gene is TRBJ2-5, the V gene TRBV3-1; no reliable D call. Germline loops: CDR1 LGHDT, CDR2 YNNKEL (reference sequence). Trimming left V 4 bases short and J 5 bases short, with 11 bases between. The length of the CDR3 is 13 residues. The chain's CDR3 is CASSPTGPETQYF. In nucleotides, the CDR3 is TGTGCCAGCAGCCCCACTGGCCCCGAGACCCAGTACTTC.

This clonotype was detected only a few times. V gene TRBV4-3 combines with J gene TRBJ2-6; D gene uncertain. Germline lookup yields CDR1 LGHNA and CDR2 YSLEER. The CDR3 runs 16 residues. Trimming cost V 1 base and J 1 base, with 8 bases left between them. As DNA, the CDR3 is TGCGCCAGCAGCCAAGTCCCCGAATCTGGGGCCAACGTCCTGACTTTC. Translated, it gives CASSQVPESGANVLTF.

This CDR3 reads CAIRGQGREEKLFF. CDR3 in DNA: TGTGCCATCAGGGGACAGGGGAGAGAGGAAAAACTGTTTTTT. The J gene is TRBJ1-4, the V gene TRBV10-3; 10 bases map to TRBD1. Germline CDR1 ENHRY, CDR2 SYGVKD. The CDR3 is made up of 14 amino acids. Germline trimming cut 6 bases from V and 8 bases from J; bases unmatched to any gene: 6.

This clonotype was seen repeatedly, ten times or more. CDR3 loop: CASSSRDRGSPLHF. Written as DNA, the CDR3 is TGTGCCAGCAGCTCGCGGGACAGGGGTTCACCCCTCCACTTT. J is TRBJ1-6 and V is TRBV7-2; 10 positions match TRBD1. Germline loops: CDR1 SGHTA, CDR2 FQGNSA. V was clipped by 4 bases and J by 9 bases; unmatched bases: 3. The CDR3 runs 14 residues.

The chain is built from TRBV6-2 or TRBV6-3 and TRBJ1-2, with 8 bases matching TRBD1. Germline V gene sequence: CDR1 MNHEY, CDR2 SVGEGT. The trim removed 4 bases at V and 2 bases at J, leaving 9 bases unmatched. The CDR3 extends over 16 amino acids. The CDR3 region is CASSFARAGGNYGYTF. The CDR3 DNA reads TGTGCCAGCAGTTTTGCCCGGGCAGGGGGCAACTATGGCTACACCTTC.

The chain carries TRBV7-2 and TRBJ1-3; D possibly corresponds to TRBD1 (5 bases). This CDR3 is 13 amino acids long. The V gene's germline CDR1 is SGHTA and CDR2 FQGNSA. Trimming removed 5 bases at V and 5 bases at J, with 10 bases between. CDR3 nucleotides: TGTGCCAGCAGCGGGGCTTTTCGAAACACCATATATTTT. Protein sequence: CASSGAFRNTIYF. The full variable domain, completed using reference TRBV7-2 and TRBJ1-3, is GAGVSQSPSNKVTEKGKDVELRCDPISGHTALYWYRQSLGQGLEFLIYFQGNSAPDKSGLPSDRFSAERTGGSVSTLTIQRTQQEDSAVYLCASSGAFRNTIYFGEGSWLTVV.

There are many counts of this clonotype. The chain recombines TRBV25-1 with TRBJ1-1; 7 nucleotides match TRBD1. The CDR3 sequence is 15 residues long. Germline values: CDR1 MGHDK, CDR2 SYGVNS. V lost 5 bases and J lost 1; bases outside the gene matches: 7. CDR3 loop: CASSWQGGRNTEAFF. Written as DNA, the CDR3 is TGTGCCAGCAGTTGGCAGGGGGGTCGGAACACTGAAGCTTTCTTT.

This clonotype was picked up many times. V is TRBV6-2 or TRBV6-3 and J is TRBJ1-5; D gene ambiguous. Germline CDR1 is MNHEY and CDR2 is SVGEGT. There are 14 residues in the CDR3. V shed 5 bases and J shed 1 base, with 9 bases lying between them. CDR3 nucleotides: TGTGCCAGCAGTGTCGAAGGGAGCAATCAGCCCCAGCATTTT. It is translated as CASSVEGSNQPQHF.

The V and J genes are TRBV24-1 and TRBJ2-1, with D unresolved. The CDR3 runs to 13 residues. Germline V gene sequence: CDR1 KGHDR, CDR2 SFDVKD. Trimming removed 0 bases from V and 8 bases from J, with 7 bases in between. Here the CDR3 reads CATSDLIDHEQFF. CDR3 bases: TGTGCCACCAGTGATTTGATCGACCATGAGCAGTTCTTC.

The chain couples TRBV29-1 to TRBJ2-3, with D uncertain. Germline lookup yields CDR1 SQVTM and CDR2 ANQGSEA. This CDR3 region has 14 residues. Trimming removed 3 bases at V and 9 bases at J, with 19 bases between. This chain's CDR3 is CSVEKGALSRTQYF. The CDR3 DNA follows: TGCAGCGTTGAGAAGGGTGCCCTCAGTAGGACGCAGTATTTT.

The rearrangement links TRBV4-1 to TRBJ2-7; 7 positions agree with TRBD1. Germline trimming cut 0 bases from V and 2 bases from J; bases unmatched to any gene: 13. The CDR3 runs to 18 residues. Germline V gene sequence: CDR1 MGHRA, CDR2 YSYEKL. The CDR3 region has the DNA TGCGCCAGCAGCCAAGAGGACCCCGGGACAGCGAAGCCCTACGAGCAGTACTTC. Protein: CASSQEDPGTAKPYEQYF.

The gene calls are TRBV20-1 and TRBJ2-2; 12 bases agree with TRBD2. V dropped 3 bases and J dropped 7; count of bases not matched to a gene: 9. Germline V gene sequence: CDR1 DFQATT, CDR2 SNEGSKA (reference sequence). The CDR3 consists of 16 residues. CDR3 in amino acids: CSASGLAGRADGELFF. CDR3 coding DNA: TGCAGTGCTAGCGGACTAGCGGGGCGAGCGGACGGGGAGCTGTTTTTT.

This clonotype has a count of ten or more. The CDR3 nucleotides are TGTGCCAGCAGGTCGCCCCGGGACAGGGGGCTTGGCTACACCTTC. Amino acids: CASRSPRDRGLGYTF. The rearrangement uses TRBV6-5 and TRBJ1-2, with TRBD1 identical over 12 bases. There are 15 residues in the CDR3. The V segment lost 6 bases and the J segment 7 bases; nucleotides outside the gene matches: 9. Germline loops: CDR1 MNHEY, CDR2 SVGAGI.

This clonotype was detected ten times or more. The V call is TRBV11-2, the J call TRBJ2-7; D assignment may be TRBD1 or TRBD2 (5 bases each). Trimming took 1 base from V and 5 from J, leaving 12 bases between them. The CDR3 is 14 residues long. Germline lookup yields CDR1 SGHAT and CDR2 FQNNGV. CDR3 DNA: TGTGCCAGCAGCTTAGGCCAGGGACCCAACGAGCAGTACTTC. It codes for CASSLGQGPNEQYF. Full variable domain (remainder filled in from reference TRBV11-2 and TRBJ2-7): EAGVAQSPRYKIIEKRQSVAFWCNPISGHATLYWYQQILGQGPKLLIQFQNNGVVDDSQLPKDRFSAERLKGVDSTLKIQPAKLEDSAVYLCASSLGQGPNEQYFGPGTRLTVT.

This clonotype turned up a few times. The chain carries TRBV27 and TRBJ2-2, with TRBD1 identical over 7 bases. Trimming cost V 7 bases and J 2 bases; bases outside gene matches: 7. CDR1 is MNHEY, CDR2 SMNVEV, per germline (reference sequence). The CDR3 extends over 15 amino acids. CDR3 region: CASKFGTANTGELFF. DNA for the CDR3: TGTGCCAGCAAGTTTGGGACAGCCAACACCGGGGAGCTGTTTTTT.

This clonotype appeared many times. This chain uses TRBV14 with TRBJ2-1; D may match TRBD1 or TRBD2 (5 bases each). Per the germline V gene, CDR1 is SGHDN and CDR2 is FVKESK. This CDR3 is built from 14 residues. V was pared by 0 bases and J by 6 bases, with 9 bases between. The CDR3 here is CASSQDARGNEQFF. The CDR3 nucleotides read TGTGCCAGCAGCCAAGATGCGAGGGGCAATGAGCAGTTCTTC.

This sequence joins TRBV14 and TRBJ2-2; possible D gene TRBD1, 5 bases. The CDR3 sequence is 18 residues long. Looked up from germline, CDR1 is SGHDN and CDR2 is FVKESK. V lost 3 bases and J lost 1, with 18 bases in between. Here the CDR3 reads CASSHPPVPGLNTGELFF. DNA for the CDR3: TGTGCCAGCAGCCATCCCCCCGTCCCAGGGCTGAACACCGGGGAGCTGTTTTTT.

This clonotype was found many times. The V gene is TRBV7-2, the J gene TRBJ2-7; no clear D. CDR3 size: 16 residues. Trimming cost V 2 bases and J 3 bases, with 17 bases left between them. In germline, CDR1 is SGHTA, CDR2 FQGNSA. The CDR3 region is CASSLSGIGLNYEQYF. The CDR3 DNA is TGTGCCAGCAGCTTATCTGGTATCGGCCTCAACTACGAGCAGTACTTC.

There are a few counts of this clonotype. The chain carries TRBV5-1 and TRBJ1-1, with a possible D match to TRBD1 (5 bases). Germline V gene data show CDR1 as SGHRS and CDR2 as YFSETQ. The CDR3 is 14 amino acids. Trimming took 3 bases from V and 2 from J, leaving 11 bases between them. The CDR3 coding sequence is TGCGCCAGCAGCTGGGGGACTTTCAACACTGAAGCTTTCTTT. As protein: CASSWGTFNTEAFF.

This clonotype was counted between two and nine times. The rearrangement links TRBV15 to TRBJ1-1; D uncertain. Germline V lookup: CDR1 LNHNV, CDR2 YYDKDF (reference sequence). V dropped 4 bases and J dropped 1 base, with 13 bases sitting between them. The CDR3 is 15 residues long. In DNA, the CDR3 is TGTGCCACCAGCAAACCTTCCTCGGGGAACACTGAAGCTTTCTTT. This sequence encodes CATSKPSSGNTEAFF.

About this clonotype: Being one base from a much bigger clone, this may be a read error. The chain combines TRBV5-5 with TRBJ1-2, with a weak D call TRBD1 (6 bases). Trimming removed 3 bases at V and 10 bases at J, with 16 bases between. CDR1 is SGHKS and CDR2 is YYEKEE in the germline V gene (reference sequence). This CDR3 spans 13 amino acids. The CDR3 is CASSSTGKNDYTF. The CDR3 DNA reads as TGTGCCAGCAGCTCTACAGGGAAAAATGACTACACCTTC. Combining the CDR3 with reference TRBV5-5 and TRBJ1-2 gives the whole variable domain DAGVTQSPTHLIKTRGQQVTLRCSPISGHKSVSWYQQVLGQGPQFIFQYYEKEERGRGNFPDRFSARQFPNYSSELNVNALLLGDSALYLCASSSTGKNDYTFGSGTRLTVV.

V usage is TRBV29-1 and J usage is TRBJ1-2, with D possibly matching TRBD1 (6 bases). Trimming removed 7 bases from V and 2 bases from J, with 8 bases in between. The CDR3 length is 11 residues. Germline-derived CDR1 and CDR2 are SQVTM and ANQGSEA. As DNA, the CDR3 is TGCAGCGGGGGACACAACTATGGCTACACCTTC. Translating gives CSGGHNYGYTF. The entire variable domain, with the rest obtained from reference TRBV29-1 and TRBJ1-2, is as follows: SAVISQKPSRDICQRGTSLTIQCQVDSQVTMMFWYRQQPGQSLTLIATANQGSEATYESGFVIDKFPISRPNLTFSTLTVSNMSPEDSSIYLCSGGHNYGYTFGSGTRLTVV.